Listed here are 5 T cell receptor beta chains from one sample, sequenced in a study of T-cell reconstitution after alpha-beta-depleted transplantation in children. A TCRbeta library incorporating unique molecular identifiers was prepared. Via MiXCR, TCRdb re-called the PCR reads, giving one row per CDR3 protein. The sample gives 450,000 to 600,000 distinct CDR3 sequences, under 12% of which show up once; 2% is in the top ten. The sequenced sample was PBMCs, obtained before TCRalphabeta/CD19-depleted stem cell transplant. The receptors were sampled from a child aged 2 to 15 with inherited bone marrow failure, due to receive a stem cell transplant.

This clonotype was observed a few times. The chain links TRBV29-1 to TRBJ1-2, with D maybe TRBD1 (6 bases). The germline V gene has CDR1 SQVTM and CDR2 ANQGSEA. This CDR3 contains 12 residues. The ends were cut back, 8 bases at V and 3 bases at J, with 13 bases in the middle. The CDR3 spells CSIRDNDYGYTF. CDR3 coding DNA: TGCAGCATACGGGACAACGACTATGGCTACACCTTC.

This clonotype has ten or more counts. The CDR3, as DNA: TGTGCCAGCAGTTTAGTGGGGCTGAACACCGGGGAGCTGTTTTTT. Its translation is CASSLVGLNTGELFF. V usage is TRBV27 and J usage is TRBJ2-2; D may be TRBD1 (5 bases). Trimming took 2 bases from V and 1 from J, leaving 8 bases between them. The CDR3 loop spans 15 amino acids. The V gene's germline CDR1 is MNHEY and CDR2 SMNVEV (reference sequence).

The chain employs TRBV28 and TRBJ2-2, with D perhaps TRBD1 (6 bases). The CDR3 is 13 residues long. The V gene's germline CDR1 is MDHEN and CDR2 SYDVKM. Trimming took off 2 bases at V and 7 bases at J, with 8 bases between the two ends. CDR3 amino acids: CASSLLRGGELFF. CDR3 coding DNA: TGTGCCAGCAGTTTACTCAGGGGCGGGGAGCTGTTTTTT.

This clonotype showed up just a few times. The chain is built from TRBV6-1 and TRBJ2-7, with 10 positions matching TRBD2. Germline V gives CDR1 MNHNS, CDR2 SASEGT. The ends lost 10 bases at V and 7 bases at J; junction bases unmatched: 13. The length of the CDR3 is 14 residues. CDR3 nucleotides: TGTGCCACACAGTACCTAGCGGGAGATTGGGAGCAGTACTTC. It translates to CATQYLAGDWEQYF.

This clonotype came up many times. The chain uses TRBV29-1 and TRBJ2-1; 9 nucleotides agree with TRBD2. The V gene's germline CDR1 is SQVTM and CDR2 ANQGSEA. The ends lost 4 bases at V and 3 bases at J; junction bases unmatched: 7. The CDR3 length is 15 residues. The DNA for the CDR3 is TGCAGCGTTGTATGGGTAGCGGGAGTCTACAATGAGCAGTTCTTC. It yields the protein CSVVWVAGVYNEQFF.